This T cell receptor (beta chain) came from a study of cytotoxic CD8 clonotypes in ibrutinib-treated CLL. This CDR3 is built from 15 residues. Trimming shortened V by 5 bases and J by 3 bases, and 17 bases separated the two germline ends. Per the germline V gene, CDR1 is SEHNR and CDR2 is FQNEAQ (reference sequence). The protocol was immunoSEQ multiplex PCR, while the TCRdb copy is restricted to in-frame clones and leaves out a portion. Of roughly 250,000 clones in the sample, 70% were seen once. This clone was counted a few times. The V and J genes are TRBV7-9 and TRBJ2-7; maybe TRBD2 (5 bases). The source was PBMCs, collected after 24 months of ibrutinib treatment. This receptor was identified in a human donor with chronic lymphocytic leukemia. CDR3 DNA: TGTGCCAGCAGCCTAGACCCAGGCGGACTCTACGAGCAGTACTTC. It yields the protein CASSLDPGGLYEQYF. Variable domain in full (rest from reference TRBV7-9 and TRBJ2-7): DTGVSQNPRHKITKRGQNVTFRCDPISEHNRLYWYRQTLGQGPEFLTYFQNEAQLEKSRLLSDRFSAERPKGSFSTLEIQRTEQGDSAMYLCASSLDPGGLYEQYFGPGTRLTVT.